The clone carrying this T cell receptor (beta chain) turned up a few times. The antigen remains undetermined. These data belong to a study of identical twins. Broader study findings: Out-of-frame sharing of TCR alpha in monozygotic twins was underestimated by models.

Addition of a universal primer site occurred through template switching, and cDNA carried unique molecular identifiers. Via MiXCR, TCRdb re-called the 5' RACE reads, giving one row per CDR3 protein. The table has under 300,000 distinct CDR3 sequences, roughly 7.1% seen once. The ends were cut back, 6 bases at V and 8 bases at J, with 13 bases in the middle. The CDR3 extends over 12 amino acids. The germline gives CDR1 MNHEY, CDR2 SVGAGI. This sample also belongs to another study, concerning T cells expressing NK-cell markers. That publication notes: According to the study, TCR beta repertoires originated from sorted CD3+CD56+NKG2C+, CD3+CD56+NKG2C- and CD3+CD56-NKG2C+ T cells. Seven HCMV-seropositive donors and one seronegative donor made up the eight sequenced donors.

The sample consisted of CD8+ T cells sorted from blood. The rearrangement links TRBV6-5 to TRBJ1-2; a possible D gene is TRBD1 (5 bases). The receptor was isolated from a woman aged 18 to 35 in good health. CDR3 in amino acids: CASRGLPGGYTF. The DNA for the CDR3 is TGTGCCAGCAGGGGACTCCCAGGAGGCTACACCTTC.